The following is a T cell receptor (beta chain) sequence with its context. The record originates from a study of cytomegalovirus exposure and HLA in healthy donors. At the level of the study: The use of the same platform for the 120 validation repertoires and the 550 to 850 first-cohort repertoires was reported by a later analysis.

Sequencing was performed with immunoSEQ multiplex PCR; in TCRdb, only in-frame clones are kept and a portion is missing. Of approximately 220,000 clones listed, 85% to 90% are singletons. This CDR3 is 13 amino acids long. Between the trimmed V and J ends, which lost 10 bases and 4 bases, there was a span of 17 bases. Germline V gene lookup returns CDR1 MDHEN and CDR2 SYDVKM. The clonotype comes from a young man in good health and CMV-seronegative. The specimen was PBMCs. This chain uses TRBV28 with TRBJ2-7, with D tentatively TRBD2 (6 bases). The CDR3 is CATTGGRGYEQYF. CDR3 nucleotide sequence: TGTGCCACCACCGGTGGGCGGGGTTACGAGCAGTACTTC.